Listed below are T cell receptor beta chains from one sample, sequenced in a study of blood T cell repertoires in COVID-19. The table came from immunoSEQ multiplex PCR; TCRdb's copy has only in-frame clones and leaves some out. The sample has 150,000 or so clones, more than 75% seen once. Input material: peripheral blood. The receptors stem from an elderly man with acute or convalescent COVID-19. Both conserved end residues are part of each CDR3. A D gene is named only where the DNA matches it firmly. Where a row states a size, it is once, few, many or the class of an expanded clone; other rows omit it.

J: TRBJ1-5; V: TRBV19; D: -; size: -; CDR3: CATHRVGSNQPQHF; DNA: TGTGCCACCCACAGGGTTGGTAGCAATCAGCCCCAGCATTTT
J: TRBJ1-6; V: TRBV28; D: TRBD1; size: -; CDR3: CASSSPGTGDRSPLHF; DNA: TGTGCCAGCAGTTCCCCCGGGACAGGGGACCGGTCACCCCTCCACTTT
J: TRBJ1-5; V: TRBV19; D: TRBD1; size: few; CDR3: CASSIGGTDYQPQHF; DNA: TGTGCCAGTAGTATAGGAGGGACAGATTATCAGCCCCAGCATTTT
J: TRBJ2-7; V: TRBV7-9; D: TRBD1; size: -; CDR3: CASNGQGSYEQYF; DNA: TGTGCCAGCAATGGACAGGGGTCCTACGAGCAGTACTTC
J: TRBJ1-1; V: TRBV25-1; D: -; size: -; CDR3: CASSRIRGWDTEAFF; DNA: TGTGCCAGCAGCCGAATCCGGGGTTGGGACACTGAAGCTTTCTTT
J: TRBJ1-1; V: TRBV18; D: -; size: -; CDR3: CASSPPGTHTEAFF; DNA: TGTGCCAGCTCACCGCCGGGGACACACACTGAAGCTTTCTTT
J: TRBJ1-1; V: TRBV4-2; D: TRBD1; size: few; CDR3: CASSRGQLNTEAFF; DNA: TGTGCCAGCAGCAGGGGACAGTTAAACACTGAAGCTTTCTTT
J: TRBJ1-2; V: TRBV28; D: TRBD1; size: -; CDR3: CASSYRGLGYGYTF; DNA: TGTGCCAGCAGTTACAGGGGGCTTGGGTATGGCTACACCTTC
J: TRBJ1-5; V: TRBV19; D: -; size: -; CDR3: CASSIFPGDSNQPQHF; DNA: TGTGCCAGTAGTATCTTTCCCGGGGATAGCAATCAGCCCCAGCATTTT
J: TRBJ2-2; V: TRBV5-1; D: TRBD2; size: -; CDR3: CASSIRTSGRSGELFF; DNA: TGCGCCAGCAGCATAAGGACTAGCGGGAGGTCCGGGGAGCTGTTTTTT
J: TRBJ1-4; V: TRBV2; D: -; size: -; CDR3: CASGTGLGGEKLFF; DNA: TGTGCCAGCGGAACGGGGCTCGGGGGTGAAAAACTGTTTTTT
J: TRBJ2-7; V: TRBV10-3; D: TRBD2; size: -; CDR3: CAISPGTTFPYEQYF; DNA: TGTGCCATCAGCCCCGGGACTACCTTCCCCTACGAGCAGTACTTC
J: TRBJ2-1; V: TRBV19; D: TRBD2; size: -; CDR3: CASSPGLVQYNEQFF; DNA: TGTGCCAGTAGTCCCGGACTAGTTCAGTACAATGAGCAGTTCTTC
J: TRBJ2-1; V: TRBV5-3; D: TRBD1; size: -; CDR3: CARSFGAGGEQFF; DNA: TGTGCCAGAAGCTTTGGGGCAGGGGGTGAGCAGTTCTTC
J: TRBJ2-2; V: TRBV19; D: TRBD1; size: -; CDR3: CASSLGQGYTGELFF; DNA: TGTGCCAGTAGCCTCGGACAGGGGTACACCGGGGAGCTGTTTTTT
J: TRBJ2-7; V: TRBV16; D: -; size: once; CDR3: CASSQSIARGEQYF; DNA: TGTGCCAGCAGCCAATCAATTGCCAGGGGCGAGCAGTACTTC
J: TRBJ2-1; V: TRBV19; D: -; size: -; CDR3: CASSIGEWNEQFF; DNA: TGTGCCAGTAGTATCGGGGAGTGGAATGAGCAGTTCTTC
J: TRBJ2-1; V: TRBV5-1; D: TRBD1; size: -; CDR3: CASSTGQVLPDEQFF; DNA: TGCGCCAGCAGCACCGGACAGGTCCTGCCAGATGAGCAGTTCTTC
J: TRBJ2-7; V: TRBV7-2; D: TRBD2; size: -; CDR3: CASSLGLAVYEQYF; DNA: TGTGCCAGCAGCTTAGGCCTAGCGGTCTACGAGCAGTACTTC
J: TRBJ2-1; V: TRBV19; D: TRBD2; size: -; CDR3: CASTRGLAGLDEQFF; DNA: TGTGCCAGTACCAGGGGACTAGCGGGGTTGGATGAGCAGTTCTTC
J: TRBJ2-2; V: TRBV29-1; D: -; size: -; CDR3: CSVAFGLHTGELFF; DNA: TGCAGCGTTGCGTTCGGGTTACACACCGGGGAGCTGTTTTTT
J: TRBJ2-6; V: TRBV25-1; D: -; size: -; CDR3: CASSDLANSGANVLTF; DNA: TGTGCCAGCAGTGATCTGGCCAACTCTGGGGCCAACGTCCTGACTTTC
J: TRBJ1-5; V: TRBV5-8; D: -; size: -; CDR3: CASSLYKLNQPQHF; DNA: TGTGCCAGCAGCTTATACAAACTAAATCAGCCCCAGCATTTT
J: TRBJ2-2; V: TRBV7-3; D: -; size: -; CDR3: CASSLIQSTGELFF; DNA: TGTGCCAGCAGCTTAATACAGAGCACCGGGGAGCTGTTTTTT
J: TRBJ1-2; V: TRBV28; D: TRBD1; size: -; CDR3: CASSRTGGYGYTF; DNA: TGTGCCAGCAGTCGAACAGGGGGCTATGGCTACACCTTC
J: TRBJ1-2; V: TRBV5-1; D: -; size: -; CDR3: CASSLAGGYTF; DNA: TGCGCCAGCAGCTTGGCGGGTGGCTACACCTTC
J: TRBJ2-7; V: TRBV7-9; D: -; size: once; CDR3: CASSLSPGTLYF; DNA: TGTGCCAGCAGCTTATCACCCGGGACTTTGTACTTC
J: TRBJ1-6; V: TRBV19; D: TRBD1; size: -; CDR3: CASGDSRKSPLHF; DNA: TGTGCCAGTGGGGACAGTAGGAAATCACCCCTCCACTTT
J: TRBJ2-1; V: TRBV6-5; D: -; size: -; CDR3: CASSYDSKVEQFF; DNA: TGTGCCAGCAGTTACGACTCTAAGGTTGAGCAGTTCTTC
J: TRBJ2-3; V: TRBV7-8; D: -; size: -; CDR3: CASSSTSTDTQYF; DNA: TGTGCCAGCAGCTCCACTAGCACAGATACGCAGTATTTT
J: TRBJ2-5; V: TRBV7-9; D: -; size: -; CDR3: CASSPQVLVETQYF; DNA: TGTGCCAGCAGCCCCCAGGTGTTGGTGGAGACCCAGTACTTC
J: TRBJ2-7; V: TRBV6-2/TRBV6-3; D: TRBD2; size: -; CDR3: CASSYFSGTVSEQYF; DNA: TGTGCCAGCAGTTATTTTAGCGGGACGGTCTCCGAGCAGTACTTC
J: TRBJ2-7; V: TRBV27; D: TRBD2; size: -; CDR3: CASSLSGASGSRYEQYF; DNA: TGTGCCAGCAGTTTATCCGGGGCTAGCGGGAGTCGGTACGAGCAGTACTTC
J: TRBJ2-1; V: TRBV2; D: TRBD2; size: -; CDR3: CASRLAAMDEQFF; DNA: TGTGCCAGCAGACTAGCGGCGATGGATGAGCAGTTCTTC
J: TRBJ1-4; V: TRBV5-1; D: -; size: -; CDR3: CASSLGLTDNEKLFF; DNA: TGCGCCAGCAGCCTGGGACTTACTGACAATGAAAAACTGTTTTTT
J: TRBJ2-5; V: TRBV30; D: TRBD1; size: -; CDR3: CAWTPGQGAFETQYF; DNA: TGTGCCTGGACTCCGGGACAGGGGGCGTTTGAGACCCAGTACTTC
J: TRBJ2-5; V: TRBV14; D: -; size: -; CDR3: CASSQVGGPETQYF; DNA: TGTGCCAGCAGCCAAGTTGGGGGCCCAGAGACCCAGTACTTC
J: TRBJ2-6; V: TRBV5-1; D: -; size: -; CDR3: CASSLQGSGANVLTF; DNA: TGCGCCAGCAGCCTACAGGGTTCAGGGGCCAACGTCCTGACTTTC
J: TRBJ2-5; V: TRBV24-1; D: TRBD2; size: -; CDR3: CATSGAGVETQYF; DNA: TGTGCCACCAGTGGAGCGGGGGTTGAGACCCAGTACTTC
J: TRBJ1-4; V: TRBV2; D: -; size: -; CDR3: CASSVGWLTNEKLFF; DNA: TGTGCCAGCAGTGTCGGGTGGTTAACTAATGAAAAACTGTTTTTT
J: TRBJ2-7; V: TRBV7-3; D: -; size: few; CDR3: CASSSSLHGEQYF; DNA: TGTGCCAGCAGCTCCTCCCTCCACGGGGAGCAGTACTTC
J: TRBJ1-5; V: TRBV18; D: -; size: -; CDR3: CASSPQFEGGYQPQHF; DNA: TGTGCCAGCTCACCCCAATTTGAGGGGGGGTATCAGCCCCAGCATTTT
J: TRBJ2-5; V: TRBV19; D: -; size: -; CDR3: CASSIGRQETQYF; DNA: TGTGCCAGTAGTATAGGCAGACAAGAGACCCAGTACTTC
J: TRBJ1-6; V: TRBV25-1; D: -; size: -; CDR3: CASSDGPLDVAAIGPLHF; DNA: TGTGCCAGCAGTGATGGCCCCTTGGACGTAGCGGCGATCGGACCCCTCCACTTT
J: TRBJ2-2; V: TRBV28; D: TRBD1; size: -; CDR3: CASSFGTGSFRELFF; DNA: TGTGCCAGCAGCTTCGGGACAGGGTCGTTCCGGGAGCTGTTTTTT
J: TRBJ2-7; V: TRBV11-2; D: -; size: once; CDR3: CASSLGGWESSYEQYF; DNA: TGTGCCAGCAGCTTAGGAGGGTGGGAGAGCTCCTACGAGCAGTACTTC
J: TRBJ2-2; V: TRBV10-3; D: -; size: -; CDR3: CAIGQPNTGELFF; DNA: TGTGCCATCGGACAGCCGAACACCGGGGAGCTGTTTTTT
J: TRBJ2-6; V: TRBV19; D: -; size: -; CDR3: CASSKVSSGANVLTF; DNA: TGTGCCAGTAGTAAAGTGAGCTCTGGGGCCAACGTCCTGACTTTC
J: TRBJ2-3; V: TRBV5-1; D: -; size: once; CDR3: CASSLVQGPQYF; DNA: TGCGCCAGCAGCTTGGTACAGGGCCCGCAGTATTTT
J: TRBJ1-5; V: TRBV19; D: -; size: -; CDR3: CASNPVASNQPQHF; DNA: TGTGCCAGTAACCCAGTGGCCAGCAATCAGCCCCAGCATTTT
J: TRBJ2-5; V: TRBV5-1; D: TRBD2; size: -; CDR3: CASSRVASGAKETQYF; DNA: TGCGCCAGCAGCCGTGTGGCTAGCGGGGCAAAAGAGACCCAGTACTTC
J: TRBJ2-5; V: TRBV19; D: TRBD2; size: -; CDR3: CASSIPSGGVETQYF; DNA: TGTGCCAGTAGTATCCCGAGCGGGGGGGTAGAGACCCAGTACTTC
J: TRBJ2-1; V: TRBV13; D: TRBD2; size: -; CDR3: CASRPTSGSGYEQFF; DNA: TGTGCCAGCAGGCCGACTAGCGGGAGTGGGTATGAGCAGTTCTTC
J: TRBJ2-3; V: TRBV5-8; D: -; size: -; CDR3: CASGPGLGPDTQYF; DNA: TGTGCCAGCGGTCCGGGTCTCGGCCCAGATACGCAGTATTTT
J: TRBJ2-3; V: TRBV7-2; D: TRBD2; size: -; CDR3: CASSLGRASGGQGTQYF; DNA: TGTGCCAGCAGCTTAGGCCGCGCTAGCGGGGGGCAGGGTACGCAGTATTTT
J: TRBJ2-7; V: TRBV21-1; D: -; size: few; CDR3: CASVTRTGRYEQYF; DNA: TGTGCCAGCGTCACCCGGACAGGGAGGTACGAGCAGTACTTC
J: TRBJ2-4; V: TRBV10-1; D: -; size: -; CDR3: CASSDQIAKNIQYF; DNA: TGCGCCAGCAGTGACCAAATAGCCAAAAACATTCAGTACTTC
J: TRBJ1-4; V: TRBV12-3/TRBV12-4; D: -; size: -; CDR3: CASRLQVNEKLFF; DNA: TGTGCCAGCAGACTGCAGGTTAATGAAAAACTGTTTTTT
J: TRBJ1-4; V: TRBV28; D: -; size: -; CDR3: CASSREPPELFF; DNA: TGTGCCAGCAGCCGCGAGCCGCCCGAACTGTTTTTT
J: TRBJ2-4; V: TRBV4-1; D: -; size: -; CDR3: CASSQDRGIRYF; DNA: TGCGCCAGCAGCCAAGACAGGGGTATTCGGTACTTC